Each of the 12 T cell receptor beta chains below was sequenced from the same sample in a study of blood T cell repertoires in COVID-19. TCRdb's table, derived via immunoSEQ multiplex PCR, lists solely in-frame clones and lacks some. The data contain more than 85,000 clones, over 75% of them singletons. The sequencing sample was made of peripheral blood. The receptor source for this set is an elderly woman with acute or convalescent COVID-19.

V gene TRBV19 combines with J gene TRBJ1-5; D not resolved. The germline CDR1 and CDR2 sequences are LNHDA and SQIVND (reference sequence). Trimming took 0 bases from V and 4 from J, leaving 10 bases between them. The CDR3 sequence is 15 residues long. The CDR3 protein is CASSIDPGRNQPQHF. The CDR3 region has the DNA TGTGCCAGTAGTATAGATCCGGGAAGAAATCAGCCCCAGCATTTT. Together with reference TRBV19 and TRBJ1-5, the CDR3 gives the full variable domain: DGGITQSPKYLFRKEGQNVTLSCEQNLNHDAMYWYRQDPGQGLRLIYYSQIVNDFQKGDIAEGYSVSREKKESFPLTVTSAQKNPTAFYLCASSIDPGRNQPQHFGDGTRLSIL.

CDR3 sequence reads: CASGLATGREYF. The CDR3 nucleotides read TGTGCTAGTGGTTTGGCCACTGGGCGGGAGTACTTC. The V gene is TRBV12-5, the J gene TRBJ2-5, with D perhaps matching TRBD2 (5 bases). V was clipped by 1 base and J by 12 bases, with 12 bases between them. The germline CDR1 and CDR2 sequences are LGHNT and FRNRAP. The CDR3 covers 12 residues.

The rearrangement links TRBV2 to TRBJ1-6; D remains ambiguous. The V end was cut by 7 bases, the J end by 6 bases, with 16 bases between. CDR1 and CDR2 (germline): SNHLY, FYNNEI. The CDR3 runs 15 residues. The CDR3 DNA is TGTGCCAGCAACCCCCCCATCGGTTCTAATTCACCCCTCCACTTT. Its protein is CASNPPIGSNSPLHF.

The chain combines TRBV27 with TRBJ2-2, with 8 bases identical to TRBD1. The CDR3 spans 16 residues. V dropped 6 bases and J dropped 4; count of bases not matched to a gene: 10. Looked up from germline, CDR1 is MNHEY and CDR2 is SMNVEV (reference sequence). CDR3 in amino acids: CASRGQARLSTGELFF. For the CDR3, the DNA is TGTGCCAGCAGGGGACAGGCGAGGCTTAGCACCGGGGAGCTGTTTTTT.

The J gene is TRBJ2-5, the V gene TRBV7-2, with 9 bases fitting TRBD1. Looked up from germline, CDR1 is SGHTA and CDR2 is FQGNSA. The V segment lost 5 bases and the J segment 5 bases; nucleotides outside the gene matches: 6. The CDR3 runs to 14 residues. In nucleotides, the CDR3 is TGTGCCAGCAGCCGGGACAGGGCCGCGGAGACCCAGTACTTC. It codes for CASSRDRAAETQYF.

The chain couples TRBV9 to TRBJ1-4, with TRBD1 identical over 12 bases. Trimming at V came to 4 bases and at J to 7 bases, leaving 14 bases not matched to a gene. This CDR3 has 18 residues. Germline V gene sequence: CDR1 SGDLS, CDR2 YYNGEE. The CDR3 here is CASSPQGQGAPDGEKLFF. CDR3 coding DNA: TGTGCCAGCAGCCCCCAGGGACAGGGGGCCCCGGACGGTGAAAAACTGTTTTTT. Complete variable domain (other parts from reference TRBV9 and TRBJ1-4): DSGVTQTPKHLITATGQRVTLRCSPRSGDLSVYWYQQSLDQGLQFLIQYYNGEERAKGNILERFSAQQFPDLHSELNLSSLELGDSALYFCASSPQGQGAPDGEKLFFGSGTQLSVL.

With regard to this clone: Other DNA sequences of this sample code for an identical CDR3. J is TRBJ2-5 and V is TRBV7-3; D gene uncertain. The CDR3 has 13 amino acids. The germline gives CDR1 SGHTA, CDR2 FQGTGA. Trimming left V 1 base short and J 2 bases short, with 5 bases between. The DNA for the CDR3 is TGTGCCAGCAGCTTAAGTCCTCAAGAGACCCAGTACTTC. Its translation: CASSLSPQETQYF.

This chain uses TRBV7-3 with TRBJ1-1; possibly TRBD1 for D (6 bases). Germline V gene data show CDR1 as SGHTA and CDR2 as FQGTGA. The CDR3 is 15 residues long. V lost 4 bases to trimming and J lost 0 bases, with 12 bases between them. The chain's CDR3 is CASSSSGTLNTEAFF. The CDR3 DNA is TGTGCCAGCAGCTCCTCCGGGACATTGAACACTGAAGCTTTCTTT.

CDR3 nucleotides: TGTGCCAGCAGCCAAGATCTAGGGGGTAGCTATGGCTACACCTTC. Translating it yields CASSQDLGGSYGYTF. The V call is TRBV4-2, the J call TRBJ1-2; a possible D gene is TRBD1 (6 bases). Between the trimmed V and J ends, which lost 0 bases and 4 bases, there was a span of 12 bases. This CDR3 has 15 amino acids. The germline CDR1 and CDR2 sequences are LGHNA and YNFKEQ.

This chain uses TRBV7-9 with TRBJ1-5; 7 positions agree with TRBD1. Germline assignment: CDR1 SEHNR and CDR2 FQNEAQ (reference sequence). This CDR3 has 15 residues. Germline trimming cut 1 base from V and 5 bases from J; bases unmatched to any gene: 5. The CDR3 reads CASSLDGTADQPQHF. The DNA of the CDR3 is TGTGCCAGCAGCTTAGACGGGACAGCTGATCAGCCCCAGCATTTT. The full variable domain, with the rest looked up from reference TRBV7-9 and TRBJ1-5, is DTGVSQNPRHKITKRGQNVTFRCDPISEHNRLYWYRQTLGQGPEFLTYFQNEAQLEKSRLLSDRFSAERPKGSFSTLEIQRTEQGDSAMYLCASSLDGTADQPQHFGDGTRLSIL.

The gene calls are TRBV11-1 and TRBJ1-1, with D tentatively TRBD1 (5 bases). The germline V gene has CDR1 SGHAT and CDR2 FQDESV (reference sequence). Trimming took 2 bases from V and 1 from J, leaving 5 bases between them. CDR3 size: 13 residues. Here the CDR3 DNA reads TGTGCCAGCAGCTTAAGGGGGAACACTGAAGCTTTCTTT. Translated: CASSLRGNTEAFF.

The chain couples TRBV2 to TRBJ1-2; no definite D call. The V and J ends lost 6 bases and 8 bases respectively, with 16 bases between them. The CDR3 is 13 amino acids. CDR1 is SNHLY, CDR2 FYNNEI, per germline. The CDR3 sequence is CASSVNREVGYTF. For the CDR3, the DNA is TGTGCCAGCAGCGTTAATAGGGAGGTGGGCTACACCTTC.